This T cell receptor beta chain was found in a study of blood T cell repertoires in COVID-19. This clone was seen a few times. Using immunoSEQ multiplex PCR, the repertoire was profiled, and TCRdb retains in-frame clones only, with some absent. The sample has 140,000 to 150,000 clones; approximately 91% are singletons. Germline lookup yields CDR1 LNHDA and CDR2 SQIVND (reference sequence). Trimming cost V 4 bases and J 6 bases, with 15 bases left between them. This CDR3 has 15 residues. The material sequenced was peripheral blood. V and J are TRBV19 and TRBJ1-4; no reliable D call. The TCR sequence derives from a man aged 65 to 85 with acute or convalescent COVID-19. The CDR3 is CASSNLGDMDEKLFF. CDR3 DNA: TGTGCCAGTAGTAATCTCGGGGATATGGATGAAAAACTGTTTTTT. Full variable domain (missing parts from reference TRBV19 and TRBJ1-4): DGGITQSPKYLFRKEGQNVTLSCEQNLNHDAMYWYRQDPGQGLRLIYYSQIVNDFQKGDIAEGYSVSREKKESFPLTVTSAQKNPTAFYLCASSNLGDMDEKLFFGSGTQLSVL.